Sequencing of this T cell receptor (beta chain) was carried out in a study of radiotherapy plus CTLA-4 blockade in lung cancer. Looking at the study overall: Among patients, less than 20% showed objective responses, and approximately 29% had disease control. Study-level points and caveats: Tumor-origin TCR clones grew in blood after radiotherapy plus ipilimumab. Reported findings show early blood T cell clone dynamics, with interferon-beta, best predicted response.

CDR1 LGHNA and CDR2 YNFKEQ come from the germline V gene. The ends lost 0 bases at V and 9 bases at J; junction bases unmatched: 9. The length of the CDR3 is 16 residues. Profiling relied on immunoSEQ multiplex PCR, and the TCRdb table lists in-frame clones only, not all of them. The profile covers about 86,000 clones, with 83% appearing a single time and 0.82% taken by the ten largest. Note on this clone: Its antigen remains unidentified.

The chain is built from TRBV4-2 and TRBJ2-1, with TRBD2 identical over 9 bases. The receptor comes from a human donor with non-small cell lung cancer who had stable disease on radiotherapy plus ipilimumab. This specimen consisted of peripheral blood, obtained from a patient treated with radiotherapy plus ipilimumab. CDR3 DNA: TGTGCCAGCAGCCAAGATACCCAGCGGGGGGAAGCTGAGCAGTTCTTC. This encodes CASSQDTQRGEAEQFF.